This is a list of T cell receptor beta chains from one sample in a study of blood T cells in healthy people across ages. TCRdb reprocessed the 5' RACE reads via MiXCR and lists one record per CDR3 protein. Of 1.5 million to 1.9 million distinct CDR3 sequences in the sample, roughly 43% were seen once. Sequenced input: blood. The receptors were gathered from a woman in her late teens or twenties in good health. CDR3s include the opening cysteine and the closing phenylalanine or tryptophan. Fields, in order: J gene, V gene, clone size, D gene, CDR3 DNA, CDR3 protein. A D gene is named only where the DNA matches it firmly. Part of the rows lack a size; the others show once, few, many or a class for expanded clones.

j_call: TRBJ2-7
v_call: TRBV5-6
clone_size: -
d_call: -
cdr3_nt: TGTGCCAGCAACCCAGGCGCTGTGGACCCCTCCTACAATGAGCAGTACTTC
cdr3_aa: CASNPGAVDPSYNEQYF

j_call: TRBJ1-5
v_call: TRBV20-1
clone_size: few
d_call: -
cdr3_nt: TGCAGTGTCTGGTCCCCTCCGGTCGGCAATCAGCCCCAGCATTTT
cdr3_aa: CSVWSPPVGNQPQHF

j_call: TRBJ2-3
v_call: TRBV9
clone_size: -
d_call: TRBD2
cdr3_nt: TGTGCCAGCAGCGGATTTAGCGGGTTTAACCCTGGCACAGATACGCAGTATTTT
cdr3_aa: CASSGFSGFNPGTDTQYF

j_call: TRBJ1-2
v_call: TRBV7-9
clone_size: few
d_call: -
cdr3_nt: TGTGCCAGCAGCTTCTCGCGTGGCTACACCTTC
cdr3_aa: CASSFSRGYTF

j_call: TRBJ2-7
v_call: TRBV5-5
clone_size: once
d_call: -
cdr3_nt: TGTGCCAGCGAGGGGGACAACGACTACGAGCAGTACTTC
cdr3_aa: CASEGDNDYEQYF

j_call: TRBJ1-1
v_call: TRBV12-3/TRBV12-4
clone_size: few
d_call: -
cdr3_nt: TGCGCCAGCAGCCCCCGTGAGGGCACTGAAGCTTTCTTT
cdr3_aa: CASSPREGTEAFF

j_call: TRBJ2-3
v_call: TRBV7-2
clone_size: few
d_call: -
cdr3_nt: TGTGCCAGCAGCTCCGGGGCCGGGAATACGCAGTATTTT
cdr3_aa: CASSSGAGNTQYF

j_call: TRBJ2-3
v_call: TRBV11-2
clone_size: few
d_call: TRBD2
cdr3_nt: TGTGCCAGCAGTCTCCGGACTAGCGGGAAATCGACAGATACGCAGTATTTT
cdr3_aa: CASSLRTSGKSTDTQYF

j_call: TRBJ1-2
v_call: TRBV7-8
clone_size: -
d_call: TRBD1
cdr3_nt: TGTGCCAGCAGCTTCACCGGGACAGGACGAGTACAGGTCTCTAGCTACACCTTC
cdr3_aa: CASSFTGTGRVQVSSYTF

j_call: TRBJ2-7
v_call: TRBV12-3/TRBV12-4
clone_size: -
d_call: -
cdr3_nt: TGTGCCAGCAGTTTGGGGGACGGAATACCCTACGAGCAGTACTTC
cdr3_aa: CASSLGDGIPYEQYF

j_call: TRBJ2-7
v_call: TRBV5-1
clone_size: -
d_call: TRBD1
cdr3_nt: TGCGCCAGCAGCCTAGTAACCGGGACAGAGTCCTACGAGCAGTACTTC
cdr3_aa: CASSLVTGTESYEQYF

j_call: TRBJ2-3
v_call: TRBV7-6
clone_size: -
d_call: -
cdr3_nt: TGTGCCAGCAGTCCCCCTGCCGGGTGGGCAGATACGCAGTATTTT
cdr3_aa: CASSPPAGWADTQYF

j_call: TRBJ2-5
v_call: TRBV27
clone_size: few
d_call: -
cdr3_nt: TGTGCCAGCAGTCTCCAGCAGGGTGGGGAGACCCAGTACTTC
cdr3_aa: CASSLQQGGETQYF

j_call: TRBJ2-7
v_call: TRBV6-2/TRBV6-3
clone_size: few
d_call: TRBD1
cdr3_nt: TGTGCCAGCAGTCGCCGGGACAGACTCTCCTACGAGCAGTACTTC
cdr3_aa: CASSRRDRLSYEQYF

j_call: TRBJ2-5
v_call: TRBV20-1
clone_size: -
d_call: -
cdr3_nt: TGCAGTGCGCTACCGGGCCAAGAGACCCAGTACTTC
cdr3_aa: CSALPGQETQYF

j_call: TRBJ1-2
v_call: TRBV4-3
clone_size: -
d_call: -
cdr3_nt: TGCGCCAGCAGCCAACCACTCTGGGGGGATGGCTACACCTTC
cdr3_aa: CASSQPLWGDGYTF

j_call: TRBJ2-7
v_call: TRBV7-2
clone_size: few
d_call: -
cdr3_nt: TGTGCCAGCAGCTTAGGAGGTTTTTCCGGCTCCTACGAGCAGTACTTC
cdr3_aa: CASSLGGFSGSYEQYF

j_call: TRBJ2-5
v_call: TRBV7-2
clone_size: -
d_call: -
cdr3_nt: TGTGCCAGCAGTCATCCTCCGGGTAAAGAGACCCAGTACTTC
cdr3_aa: CASSHPPGKETQYF

j_call: TRBJ2-2
v_call: TRBV10-3
clone_size: -
d_call: TRBD1
cdr3_nt: TGTGCCATCAAAGGGACAGGGGGCGACACCGGGGAGCTGTTTTTT
cdr3_aa: CAIKGTGGDTGELFF

j_call: TRBJ2-2
v_call: TRBV4-1
clone_size: once
d_call: TRBD2
cdr3_nt: TGCGCCAGCAGCCAAACTAGCGGGGGGGCCTGGGCCGGGGAGCTGTTTTTT
cdr3_aa: CASSQTSGGAWAGELFF

j_call: TRBJ1-1
v_call: TRBV6-6
clone_size: many
d_call: TRBD1
cdr3_nt: TGTGCCAGCAGTTACTCGACAGGGGGTACTGAAGCTTTCTTT
cdr3_aa: CASSYSTGGTEAFF

j_call: TRBJ1-6
v_call: TRBV12-3/TRBV12-4
clone_size: -
d_call: TRBD1
cdr3_nt: TGTGCCAGCAGAGAAGACAGGGCCGAATATAATTCACCCCTCCACTTT
cdr3_aa: CASREDRAEYNSPLHF